This T cell receptor (beta chain) was captured by sequencing in a study of B cell selection in AIRE deficiency. Sorted regulatory T cells were CD4-positive, CD25-high and CD127-low or negative. Profiling relied on immunoSEQ multiplex PCR, and the TCRdb table lists in-frame clones only, not all of them. The sample has roughly 26,000 clones, roughly 90% seen once; the top ten hold around 1.1%. The ends lost 2 bases at V and 4 bases at J; junction bases unmatched: 8. Germline lookup yields CDR1 SGHRS and CDR2 YFSETQ. CDR3 length: 17 residues. The sequenced material came from CD4+CD25+ Tregs sorted from PBMCs. The clonotype was recovered from a human donor in good health. The chain couples TRBV5-1 to TRBJ2-1; TRBD2 matches at 11 bases. CDR3 DNA: TGCGCCAGCAGCTTTACCAAGACTAGCGGGGATTACAATGAGCAGTTCTTC. Its translation: CASSFTKTSGDYNEQFF.